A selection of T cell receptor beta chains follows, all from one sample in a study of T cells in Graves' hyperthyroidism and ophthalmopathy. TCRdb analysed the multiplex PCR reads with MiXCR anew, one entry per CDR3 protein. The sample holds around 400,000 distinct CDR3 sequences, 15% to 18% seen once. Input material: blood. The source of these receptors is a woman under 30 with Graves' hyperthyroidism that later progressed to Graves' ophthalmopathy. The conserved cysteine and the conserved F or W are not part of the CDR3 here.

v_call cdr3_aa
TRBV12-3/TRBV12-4 ASSLDRVPYEQY
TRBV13 ASSPTTSGGSSKLTQY
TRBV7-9 ASSYTGSDEQY
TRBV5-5 ASSGNRGTYEQY
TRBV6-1 ASRLQGGGSMNTEAF
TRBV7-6 ASSWGRAGSYNEQF
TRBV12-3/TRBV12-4 ASTYGYEQY
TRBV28 ASTPDGVSYEQY
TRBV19 ASGPDLYREKLF
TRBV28 ASSREGRDHEQY
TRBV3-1 ASSHFKVMNTGELF
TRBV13 ASSLWARQGRIIEETQY
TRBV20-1 SASNGWGTDTQY
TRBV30 AWSVPEGQATYEQY
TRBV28 ASSFRGQRYNSPLH
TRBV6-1 ASSDRIRGGYGYT
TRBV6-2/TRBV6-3 ASSYSDRIDEQF
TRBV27 ASSLIGAYEQY
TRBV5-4 ASSWDMSTQETQY
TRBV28 ASSFATSGIHNEQF
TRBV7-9 ASSLNENTEAF
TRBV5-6 ASSLGGLGSFSNQPQH
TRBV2 ASTADRATNEKLF
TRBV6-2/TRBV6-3 ASTQRSWEKRERSRETQY
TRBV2 ASRDRVGTDTQY
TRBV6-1 ASSEAGDRGYGYT
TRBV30 AWSVQGPGYEQY
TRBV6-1 ASVLGGDGYT
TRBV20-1 SARIGGGRGSPQH
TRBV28 ASNPRDTGELF
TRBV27 ASRPAGANTGELF
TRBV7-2 ASSLEVSGYT
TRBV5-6 ASSFVAGGLYEQF
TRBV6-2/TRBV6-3 ATIRGGGKVQPQH
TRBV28 ASSSSSGRHYNEQF
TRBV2 ASDGPYEQY
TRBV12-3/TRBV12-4 ASSFGTGNREQY
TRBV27 ASSGAGELF
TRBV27 ATSPFWGGQPQH
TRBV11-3 ASSFGTGRYEQY
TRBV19 ASSFRPPVGYGYT
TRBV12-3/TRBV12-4 ASSLGGRSPLH
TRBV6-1 ASSKTGERFRNQPQH
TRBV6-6 ASSYSKGGGNHNYGYT
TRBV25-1 ASSPRLGLSPDHQY
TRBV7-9 ASSSTSGRAETQY
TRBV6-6 ASSYSMEGSTYEQY
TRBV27 ASSLTGSDTQY
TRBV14 ASSQEGTANSPLH
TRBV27 ASSPLDRLNTEAF
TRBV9 ASSVGTHQPQH
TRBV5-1 ASSLAPARDSYEQY
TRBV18 ASSPPIGRESINEQF
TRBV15 ATSRDRGAWQPQH